The 2 T cell receptor beta chains presented below share a single source sample, sequenced in a study of T cells in localized non-small cell lung cancer. This table comes from immunoSEQ multiplex PCR, and its TCRdb copy is limited to in-frame clones, with some not included. The repertoire consists of 20,000 to 25,000 clones, with under 90% occurring once and the leading ten covering roughly 22%. Sequenced material: peripheral blood, taken before any cancer treatment. The receptors shown here come from a man aged 40 to 70 with stage I squamous cell lung carcinoma.

The V gene is TRBV19, the J gene TRBJ1-2; the D is unclear. Germline V lookup: CDR1 LNHDA, CDR2 SQIVND (reference sequence). Deletions cut 1 base from V and 7 bases from J, with 7 bases between. The CDR3 totals 12 residues. The chain's CDR3 is CASSIGALGYTF. The CDR3 DNA follows: TGTGCCAGTAGTATAGGGGCCCTTGGCTACACCTTC.

This clone showed up just once. This chain uses TRBV19 with TRBJ1-2; 7 bases align to TRBD1. V was pared by 6 bases and J by 4 bases, with 8 bases of the junction left unmatched. This CDR3 contains 14 residues. Germline CDR1 reads LNHDA; CDR2 reads SQIVND (reference sequence). CDR3 in amino acids: CASRTGSAIYGYTF. The CDR3 DNA reads TGTGCCAGTAGGACAGGGTCGGCTATCTATGGCTACACCTTC. Variable domain in full (rest from reference TRBV19 and TRBJ1-2): DGGITQSPKYLFRKEGQNVTLSCEQNLNHDAMYWYRQDPGQGLRLIYYSQIVNDFQKGDIAEGYSVSREKKESFPLTVTSAQKNPTAFYLCASRTGSAIYGYTFGSGTRLTVV.